This TCR beta chain was documented in a study of shared clonotypes between healthy human individuals. For the study at large: Every donor yielded three CD4 naive, three CD4 memory, two CD8 naive and one CD8 memory plate.

Profiled with immunoSEQ multiplex PCR; TCRdb holds only in-frame clones, not every one. The sample lists about 600,000 clones; around 97% were seen once. In regard to this clone: Its cognate antigen is unknown.

The V gene lost 6 bases and the J gene lost 2 bases, with 11 bases spanning the gap. The germline gives CDR1 SQVTM, CDR2 ANQGSEA. This CDR3 spans 13 amino acids. Everyone who donated was a Caucasian adult who lived in Nashville, Tennessee. Regarding the study as a whole: The naive CD4 repertoires of a handful of donors were compared, and around 5.1% of clonotypes were shared.

This TCR was sampled from a woman aged 30 to 39 in good health. The specimen sequenced was naive CD4+ T cells sorted from blood. Sample subset: CD45RA+ positively selected. This chain joins TRBV29-1 and TRBJ2-1, with D possibly matching TRBD2 (6 bases). In nucleotides, the CDR3 is TGCAGCGTCCCCGGGAGAACCTACAATGAGCAGTTCTTC. Protein: CSVPGRTYNEQFF.